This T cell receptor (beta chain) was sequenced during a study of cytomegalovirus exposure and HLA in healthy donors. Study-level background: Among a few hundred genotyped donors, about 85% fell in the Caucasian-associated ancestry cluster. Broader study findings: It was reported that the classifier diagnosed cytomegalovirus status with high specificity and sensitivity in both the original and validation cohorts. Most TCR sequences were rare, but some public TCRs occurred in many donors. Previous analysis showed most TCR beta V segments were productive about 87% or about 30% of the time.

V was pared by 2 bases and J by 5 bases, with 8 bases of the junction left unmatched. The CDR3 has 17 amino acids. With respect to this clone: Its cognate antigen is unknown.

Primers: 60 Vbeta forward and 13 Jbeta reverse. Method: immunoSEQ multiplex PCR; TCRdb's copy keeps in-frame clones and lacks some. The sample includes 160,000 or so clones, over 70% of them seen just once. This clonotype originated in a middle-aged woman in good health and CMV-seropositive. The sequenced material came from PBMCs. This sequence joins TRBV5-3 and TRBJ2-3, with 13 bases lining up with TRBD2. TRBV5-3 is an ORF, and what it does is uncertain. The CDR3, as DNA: TGTGCCAGAAGCTTTAAGCGCACTAGCGGGGGGGTAGATACGCAGTATTTT. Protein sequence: CARSFKRTSGGVDTQYF.